The subject of this entry is one T cell receptor beta chain. No cognate antigen has been identified for it. Base qualities are not at hand, and no much larger clone is one base apart. The time point label corresponds to: persistent/refractory GD, antithyroid drugs over 5 years with positive TRAb. RNA was extracted from PBMCs in TRIzol for both TCR sequencing and RNA sequencing. The diagnosis of Graves' disease was made according to American Thyroid Association guidelines. Patients for the study were recruited at an endocrinology department in Xi'an, China. Each patient gave approximately 8.8 milliliters of peripheral blood, collected in an EDTA anticoagulant tube. PBMCs were isolated by Ficoll Paque Plus density gradient separation without further T cell sorting. An Agilent 2100 Bioanalyzer and agarose gel were used to check RNA quality, and a NanoDrop 2000 was used to measure RNA concentration. CDR1 LGHDT and CDR2 YNNKEL were looked up in the germline V gene (reference sequence). The CDR3 covers 16 residues, taking in both the cysteine and the phenylalanine. Only the CDR3 DNA is retained, 48 bases long and in frame from the first base. V is shortened by 2 bases, J by 0 bases, and the region joining them spans 10 bases.

Libraries were made using multiplex PCR. These reads were obtained on an Illumina HiSeq 4000. CDR3 regions were amplified by Arm-PCR with iRepertoire HTBI primers to construct TCR beta libraries. Before sequencing, the PCR products went through gel purification. Per the original workflow: Gene usage analysis of CDR3 amino acid clonotypes used the approximately 62 TRBV and 14 to 15 TRBJ segments found across samples. Filtered high-quality paired reads were merged into contigs using COPE and FqMerger. BLAST was used to align contigs to the IMGT TRBV, TRBD and TRBJ reference genes, and CDR3 was defined following IMGT. Clonotypes above 0.1% frequency were classified as highly expanded clones. Shannon entropy served as the measure of repertoire diversity, while the Gini coefficient captured V-J evenness. A clonotype found in more than one individual was treated as public. TCRdb reworked the public reads: Q25 trimming with fastp, MiXCR clone assembly, productive beta chains retained. Each CDR3 protein appears once, grouped with its most common genes and DNA. TCRdb's processing, not the study's, gives the V and J calls here. Counted in this sample were about 660,000 distinct CDR3 sequences; about 32% of them appeared once. Of the sample, roughly 46% is held by the ten largest clones.

These data originate in a study of regulatory T cells in long-lasting Graves disease (dated by TCRdb to about 2021). Background on the whole study: To count as having persistent Graves' disease, a patient had to have received antithyroid drug treatment for over 5 years with TSH receptor autoantibodies remaining persistently positive. Peripheral blood TCR sequencing and RNA sequencing compared persistent Graves' disease patients with newly diagnosed Graves' disease patients. The study was conducted in China and was registered as a clinical trial. A total of roughly 35 samples underwent TCR sequencing: approximately 13 from persistent and some 20 from newly diagnosed Graves' disease patients. Persistent Graves' disease patients in the clinical cohort had taken antithyroid drugs for roughly 10 years on average. The paper as a whole reports these results and caveats: Because the primary lesion, thyroid tissue, could not be accessed, the study looked at peripheral blood alone. More public clonotypes were shared among persistent patients (more than 2,500) than among newly diagnosed patients (966). Sequencing and analysis were limited to the TCR beta chain. As a limitation, the authors acknowledged that the small sample size may reduce accuracy. Persistent disease showed preferential use of TRBV28, TRBJ1-2 and TRBJ2-5, whereas newly diagnosed disease favored TRBV20-1 and TRBJ2-1. Compared with newly diagnosed patients, persistent Graves' disease patients had lower TCR Shannon entropy and fewer highly expanded clones, which suggests clonal expansion.

The V gene is TRBV3-1 and the J gene is TRBJ1-4; no D gene is confidently identified. The sample was peripheral blood mononuclear cells (PBMCs), taken when the disease was refractory, from a patient treated with antithyroid drugs. The TCR was taken from a female donor with Graves disease. The nucleotide sequence is given as TGTGCCAGCAGCCAAAACCCAACGGCAACTAATGAAAAACTGTTTTTT. It specifies CASSQNPTATNEKLFF.